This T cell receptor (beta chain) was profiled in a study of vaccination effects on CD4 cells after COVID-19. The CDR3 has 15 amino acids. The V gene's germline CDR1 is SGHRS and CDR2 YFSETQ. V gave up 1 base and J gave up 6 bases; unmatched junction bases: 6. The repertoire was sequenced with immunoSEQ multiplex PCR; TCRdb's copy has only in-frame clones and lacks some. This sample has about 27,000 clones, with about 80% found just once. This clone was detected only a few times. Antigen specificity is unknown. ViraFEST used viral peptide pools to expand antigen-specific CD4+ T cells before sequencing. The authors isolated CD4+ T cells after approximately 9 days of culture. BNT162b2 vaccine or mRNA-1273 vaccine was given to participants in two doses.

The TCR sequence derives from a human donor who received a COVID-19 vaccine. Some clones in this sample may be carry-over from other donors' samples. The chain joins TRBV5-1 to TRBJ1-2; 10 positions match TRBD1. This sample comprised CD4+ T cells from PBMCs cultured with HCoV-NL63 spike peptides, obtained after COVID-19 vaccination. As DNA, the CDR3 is TGCGCCAGCAGCTTGTTAGGACAGGGGGTAAATGGCTACACCTTC. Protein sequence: CASSLLGQGVNGYTF.